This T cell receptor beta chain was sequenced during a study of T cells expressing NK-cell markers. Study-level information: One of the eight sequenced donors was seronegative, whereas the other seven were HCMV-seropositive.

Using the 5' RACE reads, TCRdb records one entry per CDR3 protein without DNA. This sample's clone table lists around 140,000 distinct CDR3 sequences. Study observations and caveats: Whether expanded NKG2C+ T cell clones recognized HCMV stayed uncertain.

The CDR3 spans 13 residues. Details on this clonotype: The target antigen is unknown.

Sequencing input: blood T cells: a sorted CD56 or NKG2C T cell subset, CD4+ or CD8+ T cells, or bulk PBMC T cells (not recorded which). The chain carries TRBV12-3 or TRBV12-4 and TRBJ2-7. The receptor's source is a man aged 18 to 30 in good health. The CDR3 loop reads CASSFGSTYEQYF.